Given below is one T cell receptor beta chain in context. Its antigen is as yet unknown. The data are from a study of CXCR3-negative and CXCR3-positive naive CD8 T cells. Study-level results: Across naive subsets, surface CD5 expression was comparable, and TCR strength was inferred from properties of the TRB CDR3. Cryopreserved cells showed partially decreased CXCR3 expression, and most assays used fresh PBMCs. CXCR3-negative and CXCR3-positive naive cells shared comparable TRBV-TRBJ usage, but memory cells did not.

Each TRB cDNA library was prepared by 5' RACE (with UMI labels). Following a re-call of the 5' RACE reads, TCRdb has one entry per CDR3 protein and lacks DNA. The sample table sets out some 41,000 distinct CDR3 sequences. The CDR3 consists of 15 residues. Germline V gives CDR1 MGHDK, CDR2 SYGVNS. This TCR came from a human donor in good health. Some clones in this sample may be carry-over from other donors' samples. Material for sequencing was memory CD8+ T cells from blood. This chain links TRBV25-1 with TRBJ1-2. The CDR3 is CASSEGTPRGYGYTF.